These 17 T cell receptor beta chains were all obtained from the same sample, sequenced in a study of blood T cell repertoires in COVID-19. Sequenced by immunoSEQ multiplex PCR; TCRdb stores in-frame clones only, minus some. The sample consists of about 330,000 clones, 80% to 90% of them appearing once. The source material was PBMCs or T cells enriched from blood (not recorded which). All receptors come from a man aged 25 to 40 who had recovered from COVID-19.

The chain is built from TRBV30 and TRBJ2-2; the D is unclear. V lost 0 bases and J 5 bases, leaving 4 bases between the germline ends. This CDR3 has 12 amino acids. Germline V gives CDR1 GTSNPN, CDR2 SVGIG (reference sequence). The CDR3 DNA reads TGTGCCTGGAGTGTAATAACCGGGGAGCTGTTTTTT. It specifies CAWSVITGELFF. The variable domain in full, completed from reference TRBV30 and TRBJ2-2, reads SQTIHQWPATLVQPVGSPLSLECTVEGTSNPNLYWYRQAAGRGLQLLFYSVGIGQISSEVPQNLSASRPQDRQFILSSKKLLLSDSGFYLCAWSVITGELFFGEGSRLTVL.

V is TRBV11-2 and J is TRBJ2-3; 10 nucleotides match TRBD2. The CDR3 loop spans 16 amino acids. J gave up 0 bases and V 7 bases, and 7 bases lay outside the gene matches. The V gene's germline CDR1 is SGHAT and CDR2 FQNNGV. CDR3 in DNA: TGTGCCAGCAACGATGTGACTAGCGGGAGCACAGATACGCAGTATTTT. Protein product: CASNDVTSGSTDTQYF.

The chain links TRBV19 to TRBJ1-1; D is undetermined. The CDR3 is 18 residues long. Trimming took 6 bases from V and 4 from J, leaving 27 bases between them. Germline V lookup: CDR1 LNHDA, CDR2 SQIVND (reference sequence). Here the CDR3 reads CASRKPPAVSGLGTEAFF. The CDR3 nucleotides read TGTGCCAGTAGAAAACCCCCGGCGGTCTCGGGTTTGGGCACTGAAGCTTTCTTT.

The chain combines TRBV15 with TRBJ2-7, with TRBD2 as a possible D gene (7 bases). V gave up 6 bases and J gave up 6 bases, with 21 bases separating them. Germline V gives CDR1 LNHNV, CDR2 YYDKDF (reference sequence). This CDR3 comprises 15 residues. CDR3 coding DNA: TGTGCCACCAGGGAGGGGGGGGCGGACGCCATCGAGCAGTACTTC. Amino acids: CATREGGADAIEQYF.

This chain joins TRBV7-9 and TRBJ1-2; D call uncertain. CDR3 size: 14 residues. Germline V CDR1 and CDR2: SEHNR, FQNEAQ (reference sequence). Between the trimmed V and J ends, which lost 4 bases and 2 bases, there was a span of 11 bases. The CDR3 sequence: CASSSRPSNYGYTF. The CDR3, as DNA: TGTGCCAGCAGCTCTAGACCCTCGAACTATGGCTACACCTTC.

J is TRBJ2-7 and V is TRBV28; 8 nucleotides match TRBD1. V shed 5 bases and J 3 bases; nucleotides not matched to a gene: 12. Germline CDR1 and CDR2: MDHEN and SYDVKM. The CDR3 covers 16 residues. The CDR3 coding sequence is TGTGCCAGCAGTCCCCAGGGGGCAGGGATCCGCTACGAGCAGTACTTC. It yields the protein CASSPQGAGIRYEQYF.

The chain's CDR3 is CASSFGPGASSNQPQHF. The CDR3 DNA reads TGTGCCAGCAGCTTTGGGCCAGGGGCTTCTAGCAATCAGCCCCAGCATTTT. The genes are TRBV7-9 and TRBJ1-5, with TRBD1 as a possible D gene (6 bases). The CDR3 runs to 17 residues. Germline CDR1 is SEHNR and CDR2 is FQNEAQ (reference sequence). V lost 3 bases, J lost 0 bases, and 15 bases lay in between.

This chain connects TRBV11-2 to TRBJ2-1, with 8 bases that match TRBD1. Germline CDR1 reads SGHAT; CDR2 reads FQNNGV. This CDR3 has 14 residues. The ends lost 3 bases at V and 9 bases at J; junction bases unmatched: 7. The CDR3 DNA follows: TGTGCCAGCAGCTTTGGACAGGGATTCGTTGAGCAGTTCTTC. Protein product: CASSFGQGFVEQFF. The full variable domain, rest sourced from reference TRBV11-2 and TRBJ2-1, is EAGVAQSPRYKIIEKRQSVAFWCNPISGHATLYWYQQILGQGPKLLIQFQNNGVVDDSQLPKDRFSAERLKGVDSTLKIQPAKLEDSAVYLCASSFGQGFVEQFFGPGTRLTVL.

The V gene is TRBV6-1, the J gene TRBJ2-7; D possibly corresponds to TRBD1 (6 bases). V gave up 7 bases and J gave up 1 base, with 11 bases separating them. Per germline, CDR1 MNHNS and CDR2 SASEGT. The CDR3 contains 13 residues. This CDR3 reads CASKEDSSYEQYF. The CDR3 nucleotides are TGTGCCAGCAAAGAGGACAGTTCCTACGAGCAGTACTTC.

CDR3 in amino acids: CASSFDDRGSYYSNQPQHF. The DNA for the CDR3 is TGTGCCAGCAGCTTCGACGACAGGGGGTCGTATTATAGCAATCAGCCCCAGCATTTT. The rearrangement links TRBV11-2 to TRBJ1-5; 9 positions match TRBD1. The CDR3 contains 19 residues. Germline-derived CDR1 and CDR2 are SGHAT and FQNNGV. V shed 3 bases and J 0 bases; nucleotides not matched to a gene: 12.

J is TRBJ1-3 and V is TRBV7-9; perhaps TRBD1 as D (6 bases). CDR3 length: 14 residues. V lost 3 bases and J lost 4, with 10 bases in between. Germline CDR1 is SEHNR and CDR2 is FQNEAQ (reference sequence). Here the CDR3 reads CASSLGTPGNTIYF. The DNA of the CDR3 is TGTGCCAGCAGCTTGGGGACACCCGGAAACACCATATATTTT.

The CDR3 DNA follows: TGTGCCAGTAGTATAAGAACAGGGGTTGGGGAAAAACTGTTTTTT. Amino acid sequence: CASSIRTGVGEKLFF. This sequence joins TRBV19 and TRBJ1-4, with TRBD1 matching 7 bases. Germline CDR1 and CDR2: LNHDA and SQIVND (reference sequence). CDR3 length: 15 residues. Trimming cost V 2 bases and J 8 bases; bases outside gene matches: 8.

This chain uses TRBV27 with TRBJ2-3, with TRBD1 matching over 7 bases. J was trimmed by 6 bases and V by 3 bases; bases with no gene match: 9. Germline CDR1 reads MNHEY; CDR2 reads SMNVEV (reference sequence). This CDR3 contains 15 residues. CDR3 loop: CASSLIQGVPDTQYF. CDR3 DNA: TGTGCCAGCAGTTTGATTCAGGGGGTCCCGGATACGCAGTATTTT.

The V and J genes are TRBV2 and TRBJ2-1, with D perhaps matching TRBD2 (6 bases). The CDR3 spans 15 residues. Trimming removed 2 bases at V and 2 bases at J, with 10 bases between. In germline, CDR1 is SNHLY, CDR2 FYNNEI. CDR3 DNA sequence: TGTGCCAGCAGTGAATGGGACTTAACCTACAATGAGCAGTTCTTC. It specifies CASSEWDLTYNEQFF. Together with reference TRBV2 and TRBJ2-1, the CDR3 gives the full variable domain: EPEVTQTPSHQVTQMGQEVILRCVPISNHLYFYWYRQILGQKVEFLVSFYNNEISEKSEIFDDQFSVERPDGSNFTLKIRSTKLEDSAMYFCASSEWDLTYNEQFFGPGTRLTVL.

The chain links TRBV10-1 to TRBJ2-5; weak D call: TRBD2 (5 bases). The germline V gene has CDR1 WNHNN and CDR2 SYGVQD (reference sequence). This CDR3 has 15 residues. Trimming left V 2 bases short and J 4 bases short, with 14 bases between. As DNA, the CDR3 is TGCGCCAGCAGTGAGGGAAAGGGAGAGGTAGAGACCCAGTACTTC. It specifies CASSEGKGEVETQYF.

V and J are TRBV5-5 and TRBJ2-7, with D perhaps TRBD1 (6 bases). Germline CDR1 reads SGHKS; CDR2 reads YYEKEE (reference sequence). This CDR3 region has 15 residues. V was clipped by 4 bases and J by 5 bases, with 19 bases between them. The chain's CDR3 is CASSELDGRGNEQYF. CDR3 in DNA: TGTGCCAGCAGCGAGCTTGATGGCAGGGGCAACGAGCAGTACTTC.

This clone was recorded only once. The genes are TRBV4-2 and TRBJ2-5; TRBD2 aligns across 9 bases. Germline loops: CDR1 LGHNA, CDR2 YNFKEQ. Trimming removed 2 bases from V and 4 bases from J; junction bases left unmatched: 8. This CDR3 is 16 amino acids long. The CDR3 here is CASSQRALAGLETQYF. The CDR3 nucleotides are TGTGCCAGCAGCCAACGGGCCCTAGCGGGGTTAGAGACCCAGTACTTC.